Listed below are T cell receptor beta chains from one sample, sequenced in a study of T cells in Graves' hyperthyroidism and ophthalmopathy. TCRdb passed the multiplex PCR reads through MiXCR, listing each CDR3 protein once. The table shows 300,000 to 450,000 distinct CDR3 sequences, with around a quarter occurring only once. The material sequenced was blood. These receptors were obtained from a man in his fifties or sixties with Graves' hyperthyroidism. CDR3s include the opening cysteine and the closing phenylalanine or tryptophan. A D gene is named only where the DNA matches it firmly. A row's size may be missing; if present it is once, few, many or a size class.

d_call	clone_size	v_call	j_call	cdr3_nt	cdr3_aa
NA	NA	TRBV29-1	TRBJ2-5	TGCAGCGATAGACTGGGAGAGACCCAGTACTTC	CSDRLGETQYF
NA	NA	TRBV5-1	TRBJ2-7	TGCGCCAGCAGCTTGTCGGGGGACCCTTTCTACGAGCAGTACTTC	CASSLSGDPFYEQYF
TRBD1	NA	TRBV7-9	TRBJ2-3	TGTGCCAGCAGCCCGGGACAGGGTGGCACAGATACGCAGTATTTT	CASSPGQGGTDTQYF
NA	NA	TRBV24-1	TRBJ2-2	TGTGCCACCAGTGATCCACAGGGATCCACCGGGGAGCTGTTTTTT	CATSDPQGSTGELFF
NA	few	TRBV6-2/TRBV6-3	TRBJ2-3	TGTGCCAGCAGCGGGCCCACTTCGGCAGATACGCAGTATTTT	CASSGPTSADTQYF
NA	NA	TRBV7-8	TRBJ2-7	TGTGCCAGCAGCTTACTGTCCACACGGGACTACGAGCAGTACTTC	CASSLLSTRDYEQYF
TRBD2	NA	TRBV6-5	TRBJ2-1	TGTGCCAGCAGTTACCCTCTACCGGGTGTGCGGGGGGGAAACAATGAGCAGTTCTTC	CASSYPLPGVRGGNNEQFF
NA	NA	TRBV19	TRBJ2-3	TGTGCCAGTAGTATAGGGTCGACTGGCACAGATACGCAGTATTTT	CASSIGSTGTDTQYF
NA	few	TRBV29-1	TRBJ1-1	TGCAGCGTGTCAGTGGGGGGCGGGACTGAAGCTTTCTTT	CSVSVGGGTEAFF
NA	many	TRBV6-6	TRBJ2-7	TGTGCCAGCAGTTACGAGACTTTCGGAACCTACGAGCAGTACTTC	CASSYETFGTYEQYF
NA	many	TRBV28	TRBJ2-1	TGTGCCAGCAGTTCTAGGGTATGGTATGAGCAGTTCTTC	CASSSRVWYEQFF
NA	NA	TRBV20-1	TRBJ2-3	TGCAGTGCTTCTCGGAGGGGGAATACGCAGTATTTT	CSASRRGNTQYF
NA	many	TRBV12-3/TRBV12-4	TRBJ2-1	TGTGCCAGCAGTTTAAGGGGACTCCCCCCCGCGAATGAGCAGTTCTTC	CASSLRGLPPANEQFF
TRBD1	few	TRBV9	TRBJ2-1	TGTGCCAGCAGCGGGGACAGCCTAATTAACAATGAGCAGTTCTTC	CASSGDSLINNEQFF
NA	NA	TRBV20-1	TRBJ2-5	TGCAGTGCTAGAGACGGGAGATCTGCTAGGTGGGAGACCCAGTACTTC	CSARDGRSARWETQYF
NA	NA	TRBV19	TRBJ2-3	TGTGCCAGTAGTAGGGCCGGGTTGGCTAGCGGCACAGATACGCAGTATTTT	CASSRAGLASGTDTQYF
TRBD1	few	TRBV11-3	TRBJ2-7	TGTGCCAGCAGCTCCCGGGACAGGCCCCTCGAGCAGTACTTC	CASSSRDRPLEQYF
NA	NA	TRBV15	TRBJ2-1	TGTGCCGCAGCTTCTGGGGTGACGAACAGTGAGCAGTTCTTC	CAAASGVTNSEQFF
NA	few	TRBV12-3/TRBV12-4	TRBJ1-2	TGTGCCAGCAGTTTCGTAGGGAGAGGCTACACCTTC	CASSFVGRGYTF
TRBD1	few	TRBV6-1	TRBJ2-1	TGTGCCAGCAGTTCGCCCTTTCTTGGTGCGGACAGGCTTCGGTCCAATGAGCAGTTCTTC	CASSSPFLGADRLRSNEQFF
NA	few	TRBV2	TRBJ1-6	TGTGCCAGCAGTGAGAGCAGGGGCGGGAATTCACCCCTCCACTTT	CASSESRGGNSPLHF
NA	few	TRBV27	TRBJ2-3	TGTGCCAGCAGTTTTAGGAAAGAGACCAGGGCCACGCAGTATTTT	CASSFRKETRATQYF
TRBD1	NA	TRBV5-1	TRBJ1-2	TGCGCCAGCAGCCAACGGGACAGGGTCTATGGCTACACCTTC	CASSQRDRVYGYTF
NA	few	TRBV9	TRBJ2-3	TGTGCCAGCAGCGCGGGGATCGAGGAACCGGATACGCAGTATTTT	CASSAGIEEPDTQYF
NA	many	TRBV28	TRBJ2-7	TGTGCCATCCAGGGTGGGAGCGAGCAGTACTTC	CAIQGGSEQYF
NA	many	TRBV11-2	TRBJ1-1	TGTGCCAGCAGCTTATCCCCAGGGCGCTGGCATAACACTGAAGCTTTCTTT	CASSLSPGRWHNTEAFF
TRBD2	NA	TRBV3-1	TRBJ2-7	TGTGCCAGCTCCAAATCTAGCGGGAGGATGAACGAGCAGTACTTC	CASSKSSGRMNEQYF
NA	few	TRBV12-3/TRBV12-4	TRBJ1-6	TGTGCCAGCAGTTTGGGCCGAGGGTTGTCACCCCTCCACTTT	CASSLGRGLSPLHF
NA	NA	TRBV27	TRBJ1-1	TGTGCCAGCAGTTTTCACAGGGTAGGATACTGGAACACTGAAGCTTTCTTT	CASSFHRVGYWNTEAFF
NA	once	TRBV29-1	TRBJ2-3	TGCAGCGTTGACAGCTCCGGCACAGATACGCAGTATTTT	CSVDSSGTDTQYF
NA	few	TRBV9	TRBJ2-3	TGTGCCAGCAGCTTCTTGCCCTCAGATACGCAGTATTTT	CASSFLPSDTQYF
NA	many	TRBV18	TRBJ2-3	TGTGCCAGCTCACCACAAAGACAGGCGAGCACAGATACGCAGTATTTT	CASSPQRQASTDTQYF
NA	many	TRBV5-1	TRBJ2-3	TGCGCCAGCAGCTTGGTTGACGGGAGCACAGATACGCAGTATTTT	CASSLVDGSTDTQYF
TRBD1	NA	TRBV12-3/TRBV12-4	TRBJ1-1	TGTGCCAGCACGGGACAGGGGCAAACTGAAGCTTTCTTT	CASTGQGQTEAFF
NA	NA	TRBV13	TRBJ2-7	TGTGCCAGCAGCTGGGGAGCCGAGCAGTACTTC	CASSWGAEQYF
TRBD2	few	TRBV10-3	TRBJ2-7	TGTGCCATCTCCGGCCAGATGGGAGCGGGAACCTACGAGCAGTACTTC	CAISGQMGAGTYEQYF
NA	NA	TRBV9	TRBJ2-2	TGTGCCAGCAGCGTAGATGGGGGCCGGACCGGGGAGCTGTTTTTT	CASSVDGGRTGELFF
NA	NA	TRBV11-3	TRBJ1-1	TGTGCCAGCAGCCCAAGAAGGATGAACACTGAAGCTTTCTTT	CASSPRRMNTEAFF
NA	NA	TRBV19	TRBJ2-2	TGTGCCAGTAGCTCCCCCGTGAGGTGGAACGGGGAGCTGTTTTTT	CASSSPVRWNGELFF
NA	NA	TRBV6-2/TRBV6-3	TRBJ2-1	TGTGCCAGCAGGGGGGCAGGGAACAATGAGCAGTTCTTC	CASRGAGNNEQFF
NA	many	TRBV11-3	TRBJ1-1	TGTGCCAGCAGCTACGCCGCCGGGAAGAACACTGAAGCTTTCTTT	CASSYAAGKNTEAFF
NA	NA	TRBV12-3/TRBV12-4	TRBJ2-1	TGTGCCAGCAGCCCCGGAGGGGTTTACAATGAGCAGTTCTTC	CASSPGGVYNEQFF
NA	NA	TRBV5-6	TRBJ2-5	TGTGCCAGCAGTTGGGACCAAGAGACCCAGTACTTC	CASSWDQETQYF
NA	NA	TRBV3-1	TRBJ2-6	TGTGCCAGCAGCCCGATCAGGGGGGCCAACGTCCTGACTTTC	CASSPIRGANVLTF
TRBD2	NA	TRBV28	TRBJ2-1	TGTGCCAGCAGTTTACTAGCGGGCCGAGATGAGCAGTTCTTC	CASSLLAGRDEQFF
NA	many	TRBV12-3/TRBV12-4	TRBJ2-7	TGTGCCAGCAGTCCGACAGGTGTTAGGGGCGAGCAGTACTTC	CASSPTGVRGEQYF
NA	many	TRBV12-3/TRBV12-4	TRBJ1-2	TGTGCCAGCAGTCCGGGGGCGGATGGCTACACCTTC	CASSPGADGYTF
TRBD1	NA	TRBV11-1	TRBJ2-5	TGTGCCAGCAACGGACAGGGGGGTGGTCAAGAGACCCAGTACTTC	CASNGQGGGQETQYF
TRBD2	NA	TRBV3-1	TRBJ2-5	TGTGCCAGCAGCCAAGATGTGGCGGGAGCGGGACAAGAGACCCAGTACTTC	CASSQDVAGAGQETQYF
TRBD1	few	TRBV12-3/TRBV12-4	TRBJ1-2	TGTGCCAGCAGTTTAAGTCGTTGGGGGACAGGGCATGGCTACACCTTC	CASSLSRWGTGHGYTF
TRBD2	few	TRBV5-1	TRBJ2-1	TGCGCCAGCAGCTTGGGAGCGGGAGACCCTTACAATGAGCAGTTCTTC	CASSLGAGDPYNEQFF
NA	NA	TRBV6-1	TRBJ1-1	TGTGCCAGCAGCCTCGGACAGCCTCCTGAAGCTTTCTTT	CASSLGQPPEAFF
NA	many	TRBV20-1	TRBJ2-3	TGCAGTGCTAGAAAGGGGGTCCCAGATACGCAGTATTTT	CSARKGVPDTQYF
TRBD1	NA	TRBV6-1	TRBJ2-3	TGTGCTACCACAGTCCACTCGGACAGGGCAGATACGCAGTATTTT	CATTVHSDRADTQYF
NA	many	TRBV12-3/TRBV12-4	TRBJ2-7	TGTGCCAGCAGTTCCTTCGGACGAGGCCTTCCCTACGAGCAGTACTTC	CASSSFGRGLPYEQYF
TRBD1	many	TRBV2	TRBJ2-7	TGTGCCAGCAGCCAGGGACAGTCCTACGAGCAGTACTTC	CASSQGQSYEQYF
TRBD1	NA	TRBV12-5	TRBJ2-4	TGTGCTAGTGGTTTGGTTATGACTGAAGGACAGGGTGGTAGGGGTATTCAGTACTTC	CASGLVMTEGQGGRGIQYF
TRBD2	few	TRBV9	TRBJ2-1	TGTGCCAGCAGCGTGGCGGCGGGACTAGCGGGAGAAGAGCAGTTCTTC	CASSVAAGLAGEEQFF